This TCR beta chain is from a study of blood T cell repertoires in COVID-19. This CDR3 has 15 amino acids. CDR1 MNHEY and CDR2 SVGEGT come from the germline V gene. The V gene lost 2 bases and the J gene lost 4 bases, with 14 bases spanning the gap. In the original analysis: Reference gene primer amplification gave estimated nucleated cell counts. Clones were sequenced by immunoSEQ multiplex PCR, and TCRdb holds only the in-frame ones, with some missing. V, J and clone size were drawn from that table, and D and trimming were deduced from the DNA. The sample consists of fewer than 65,000 clones, roughly 88% of them appearing once.

What was sequenced was peripheral blood. This chain connects TRBV6-2 or TRBV6-3 to TRBJ1-2, with a tentative D call TRBD1 (6 bases). The clonotype originates from a man aged 25-45 years with COVID-19, enrolled during active disease. CDR3 nucleotides: TGTGCCAGCAGTTACGGACAGAGATTGATCTATGGCTACACCTTC. Encoded protein: CASSYGQRLIYGYTF.